This T cell receptor beta chain appears in the sequencing data of a study of Graves' ophthalmopathy and Graves' hyperthyroidism. CAS ≥3, NOSPECS ≥4, moderate-to-severe activity and duration under 3 months marked donors with ophthalmopathy. Investigators amplified TCR beta CDR3 regions from RNA transcripts. HTBI primers served in a first-round RT-PCR, which a second-round multiplex PCR followed. TCRdb reprocessed the multiplex PCR reads via MiXCR and lists one record per CDR3 protein. The data hold approximately 460,000 distinct CDR3 sequences, with roughly 14% observed a single time. Material: blood. The clonotype originates from a woman in her twenties or thirties with Graves' ophthalmopathy.

The CDR3 DNA follows: TGTGCCAGCAGTGAAAGGAATAGCGAAGCCTACGAGCAGTACTTC. This encodes CASSERNSEAYEQYF. This chain uses TRBV6-1 with TRBJ2-7, with D perhaps TRBD2 (5 bases). Deletions cut 2 bases from V and 2 bases from J, with 13 bases between. Germline CDR1 and CDR2: MNHNS and SASEGT. This CDR3 contains 15 residues.